This entry concerns a single TCR beta chain. The target antigen is unknown. Other nucleotide sequences in the sample specify the same CDR3. This record comes from a study of shared clonotypes between healthy human individuals. Study context: Each donor contributed plates that comprised three CD4 naive, three CD4 memory, two CD8 naive and one CD8 memory. Overall study results and limits: Clonotypes which were not shared had lower generation probabilities than clonotypes that all four donors shared. The expectation was that sequencing depth would affect clonotype sharing among donors.

The CDR3 spans 13 residues. CDR1 SGDLS and CDR2 YYNGEE come from the germline V gene. V was clipped by 1 base and J by 6 bases; unmatched bases: 3. Roughly 27,000 T cell genomes, or roughly 200 ng DNA, went into the sorted-subset replicate PCRs. Using immunoSEQ multiplex PCR, the repertoire was profiled, and TCRdb retains in-frame clones only, with some absent. The sample consists of a few million clones, 90% to 95% of them appearing once. CD45RO-negative, CCR7-selected cells formed the naive CD8 fraction, which excluded terminally differentiated effector memory CD45RA+ cells. Sequencing input: naive CD8+ T cells from PBMCs. The chain employs TRBV9 and TRBJ2-7; TRBD2 aligns across 8 bases. The clonotype comes from a man between 18 and 29 years old in good health. Some clones in this sample may be carry-over from other donors' samples. The CDR3: CASSVSGGSEQYF. CDR3 nucleotide sequence: TGTGCCAGCAGCGTATCGGGGGGGAGCGAGCAGTACTTC. The entire variable domain, with the rest obtained from reference TRBV9 and TRBJ2-7, is as follows: DSGVTQTPKHLITATGQRVTLRCSPRSGDLSVYWYQQSLDQGLQFLIQYYNGEERAKGNILERFSAQQFPDLHSELNLSSLELGDSALYFCASSVSGGSEQYFGPGTRLTVT.